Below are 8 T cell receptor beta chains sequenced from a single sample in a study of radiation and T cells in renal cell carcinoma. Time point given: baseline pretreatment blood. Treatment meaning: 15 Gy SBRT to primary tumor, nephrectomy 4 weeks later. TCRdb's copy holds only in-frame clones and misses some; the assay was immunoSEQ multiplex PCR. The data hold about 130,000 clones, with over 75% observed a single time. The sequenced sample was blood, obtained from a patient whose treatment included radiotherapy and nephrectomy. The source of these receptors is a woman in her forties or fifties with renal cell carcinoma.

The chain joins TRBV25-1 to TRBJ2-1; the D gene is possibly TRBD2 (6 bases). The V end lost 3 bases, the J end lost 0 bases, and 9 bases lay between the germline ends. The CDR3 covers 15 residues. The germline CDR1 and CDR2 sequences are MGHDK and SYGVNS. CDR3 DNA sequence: TGTGCCAGCAGTGAGGCGGGGACCTCCTACAATGAGCAGTTCTTC. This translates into CASSEAGTSYNEQFF.

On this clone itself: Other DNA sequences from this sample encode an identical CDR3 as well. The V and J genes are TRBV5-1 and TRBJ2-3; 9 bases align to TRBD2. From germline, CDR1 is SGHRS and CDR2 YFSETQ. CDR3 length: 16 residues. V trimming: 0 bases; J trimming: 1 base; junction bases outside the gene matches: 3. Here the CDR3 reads CASSLVSSGGTDTQYF. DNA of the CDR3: TGCGCCAGCAGCTTGGTTTCTAGCGGGGGCACAGATACGCAGTATTTT.

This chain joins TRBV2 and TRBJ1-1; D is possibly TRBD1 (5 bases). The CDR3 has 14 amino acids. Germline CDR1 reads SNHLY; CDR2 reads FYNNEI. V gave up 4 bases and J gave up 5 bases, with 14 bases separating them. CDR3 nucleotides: TGTGCCAGCAGTGGCCGACAGACCGGAACTGAAGCTTTCTTT. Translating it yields CASSGRQTGTEAFF.

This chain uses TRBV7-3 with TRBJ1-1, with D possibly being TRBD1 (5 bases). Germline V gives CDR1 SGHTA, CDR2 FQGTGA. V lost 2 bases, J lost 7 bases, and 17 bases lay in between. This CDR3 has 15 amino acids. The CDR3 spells CASSLSGGSGVEAFF. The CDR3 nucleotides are TGTGCCAGCAGCTTATCCGGCGGTTCGGGGGTTGAAGCTTTCTTT.

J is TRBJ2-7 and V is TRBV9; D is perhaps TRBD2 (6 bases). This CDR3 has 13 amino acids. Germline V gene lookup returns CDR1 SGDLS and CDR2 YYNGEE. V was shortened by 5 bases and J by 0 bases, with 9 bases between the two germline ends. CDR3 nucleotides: TGTGCCAGCAGTACGGGGGACTCCTACGAGCAGTACTTC. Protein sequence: CASSTGDSYEQYF. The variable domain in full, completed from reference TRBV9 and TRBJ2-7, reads DSGVTQTPKHLITATGQRVTLRCSPRSGDLSVYWYQQSLDQGLQFLIQYYNGEERAKGNILERFSAQQFPDLHSELNLSSLELGDSALYFCASSTGDSYEQYFGPGTRLTVT.

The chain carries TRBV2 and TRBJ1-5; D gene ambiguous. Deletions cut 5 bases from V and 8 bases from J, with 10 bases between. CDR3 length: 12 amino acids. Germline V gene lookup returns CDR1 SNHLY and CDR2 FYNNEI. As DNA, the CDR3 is TGTGCCAGCAGTTTCTCCACCGAGCCCCAGCATTTT. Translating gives CASSFSTEPQHF.

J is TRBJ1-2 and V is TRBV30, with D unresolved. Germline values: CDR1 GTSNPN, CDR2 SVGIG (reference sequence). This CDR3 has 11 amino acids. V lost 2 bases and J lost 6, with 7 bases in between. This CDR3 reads CAWSWQDGYTF. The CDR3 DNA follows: TGTGCCTGGAGTTGGCAGGATGGCTACACCTTC. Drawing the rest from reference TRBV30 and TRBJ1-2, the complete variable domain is SQTIHQWPATLVQPVGSPLSLECTVEGTSNPNLYWYRQAAGRGLQLLFYSVGIGQISSEVPQNLSASRPQDRQFILSSKKLLLSDSGFYLCAWSWQDGYTFGSGTRLTVV.

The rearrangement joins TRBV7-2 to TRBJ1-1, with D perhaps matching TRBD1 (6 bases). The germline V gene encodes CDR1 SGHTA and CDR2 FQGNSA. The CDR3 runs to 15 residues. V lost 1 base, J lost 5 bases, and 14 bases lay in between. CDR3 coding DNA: TGTGCCAGCAGCTTAGACAGGGCGAGTCGAACTGAAGCTTTCTTT. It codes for CASSLDRASRTEAFF.